This TCR beta chain was profiled in a study of patients and donors after allogeneic stem cell transplantation. This clonotype has a handful of counts. From the RT-PCR reads, TCRdb called clonotypes with MiXCR, one entry per CDR3 protein. This sample carries about a million distinct CDR3 sequences, roughly 18% of them seen once, and the ten largest clones take around 6%. This CDR3 contains 15 residues. CDR1 is SGHRS, CDR2 YFSETQ, per germline. Trimming cost V 4 bases and J 2 bases, with 13 bases left between them. The sequencing input was blood, either unsorted or a sorted T cell fraction (not recorded which). The clonotype was recovered from a human donor who was either an allogeneic HSCT recipient or a stem cell or donor lymphocyte infusion donor (not recorded which). It is not recorded whose cells these are; they may come from a transplant donor. The V and J genes are TRBV5-1 and TRBJ1-3; perhaps TRBD1 as D (6 bases). The CDR3 loop is CASSVEGGPGNTIYF. Here the CDR3 DNA reads TGCGCCAGCAGCGTCGAAGGGGGGCCTGGAAACACCATATATTTT.